Below, one T cell receptor (beta chain) is given with its context. The antigen is unknown. Controls had myeloablative marrow grafts with methotrexate and calcineurin inhibitor, sampled at 1 year. The sample is drawn from a study of T cells after posttransplantation cyclophosphamide. General study results and limits: Donor-recipient repertoire similarity was low at 1-2 months, rising over year one. Blood and skin or GI T cell repertoires showed limited TRB overlap. Recipient CMV seropositivity and CMV reactivation strongly tracked TRB clonality.

The CDR3 has 13 amino acids. The germline CDR1 and CDR2 sequences are MNHNS and SASEGT. Assay: immunoSEQ multiplex PCR; the TCRdb copy retains only in-frame clones and omits some. The sample lists about 12,000 clones, 70% to 90% occurring once. The sequenced sample was PBMCs, obtained 350 to 400 days after allogeneic stem cell transplant with calcineurin inhibitor and methotrexate. The rearrangement joins TRBV6-1 to TRBJ2-5; 11 bases align to TRBD2. The DNA end favors TRBJ2-7, so the J call may be wrong. This sequence was found in a male patient younger than 45 who received an allogeneic stem cell transplant from an unrelated donor, was CMV-positive, and had acute GVHD only. These T cells may partly come from the graft donor. DNA of the CDR3: TGTGCCAGCGTTCTAGCGGGAGGCTACGAGCAGTACTTC. Amino acid sequence: CASVLAGGYEQYF.